The rows below give T cell receptor beta chains drawn from one sample of a study of metastatic and nonmetastatic thyroid tumors. TCRdb re-clonotyped the PCR reads through MiXCR. The sample consists of about 69,000 clones, 13% to 15% of them appearing once. Material: blood. The receptors were gathered from a male donor with papillary thyroid cancer or a benign thyroid nodule (not recorded which). Some clones in this sample may be carry-over from other donors' samples. The CDR3 runs from the conserved cysteine through the conserved F or W. D genes are given only for firm matches. Where a row states a size, it is once, few, many or the class of an expanded clone; other rows omit it.

abundance	d_gene	len	v_gene	j_gene	CDR3aa	CDR3nt
many	-	14	TRBV6-5	TRBJ2-2	CASSSQGEAGELFF	TGTGCCAGCAGTTCTCAGGGGGAGGCCGGGGAGCTGTTTTTT
many	TRBD1	15	TRBV6-1	TRBJ2-2	CASRQGTGVTGELFF	TGTGCCAGCAGACAGGGGACAGGGGTCACCGGGGAGCTGTTTTTT
many	-	11	TRBV7-3	TRBJ1-4	CASSPYRKLFF	TGTGCCAGCAGCCCATACCGAAAACTGTTTTTT
many	TRBD1	18	TRBV7-6	TRBJ1-4	CASSRTIDRATTNEKLFF	TGTGCCAGCAGCCGAACAATAGACAGGGCCACAACTAATGAAAAACTGTTTTTT
many	TRBD2	15	TRBV9	TRBJ2-7	CASSVDNGRASEQYF	TGTGCCAGCAGCGTAGATAACGGGAGGGCAAGCGAGCAGTACTTC
many	-	16	TRBV4-3	TRBJ1-2	CASSQESNQGNYGYTF	TGCGCCAGCAGCCAAGAATCCAATCAGGGGAACTATGGCTACACCTTC
few	-	16	TRBV6-2/TRBV6-3	TRBJ2-3	CASSYSTAKASDTQYF	TGTGCCAGCAGTTACTCGACAGCAAAGGCCTCAGATACGCAGTATTTT
many	-	13	TRBV7-3	TRBJ1-6	CASSLQSGSPLHF	TGTGCCAGCAGCTTACAAAGTGGTTCACCCCTCCACTTT
many	TRBD2	16	TRBV6-2/TRBV6-3	TRBJ2-3	CASSLTSGSGADTQYF	TGTGCCAGCAGTTTGACTAGCGGGAGTGGTGCAGATACGCAGTATTTT
many	TRBD1	16	TRBV11-1	TRBJ1-1	CASSPGQGAVNTEAFF	TGTGCCAGCAGCCCTGGACAGGGGGCAGTGAACACTGAAGCTTTCTTT
few	TRBD1	16	TRBV10-3	TRBJ1-5	CAIPLDREDSNRPQHF	TGTGCCATCCCATTGGACAGGGAAGATAGCAATCGGCCCCAGCATTTT
few	-	15	TRBV3-1	TRBJ2-1	CASSQNQTRGHEQFF	TGTGCCAGCAGCCAAAATCAGACTAGAGGGCATGAGCAGTTCTTC
many	-	16	TRBV6-4	TRBJ2-6	CASSDSTNSGANVLTF	TGTGCCAGCAGTGACTCTACCAACTCTGGGGCCAACGTCCTGACTTTC
-	-	13	TRBV5-1	TRBJ2-5	CASILVPQETHYF	TGCGCCAGCATCTTGGTTCCCCAAGAGACCCATTACTTC
many	-	16	TRBV5-4	TRBJ2-7	CASSYPGTPGSYEQYF	TGTGCCAGCAGCTACCCCGGGACACCTGGATCCTACGAGCAGTACTTC
many	-	14	TRBV5-1	TRBJ2-2	CASSLGLGPGELFF	TGCGCCAGCAGCTTAGGTTTGGGTCCCGGGGAGCTGTTTTTT
-	-	13	TRBV6-1	TRBJ1-5	CAGSLQGNQPQHF	TGTGCCGGCAGCCTACAGGGAAATCAGCCCCAGCATTTT
many	-	12	TRBV27	TRBJ1-1	CASSPLYGEAFF	TGTGCCAGCAGTCCACTATACGGAGAAGCTTTCTTT
few	-	12	TRBV5-4	TRBJ2-5	CASRPPGREEYF	TGTGCCAGCAGACCGCCGGGGCGAGAGGAGTACTTC
few	-	14	TRBV6-1	TRBJ2-3	CASRRGRASKPQYF	TGTGCCAGCAGGCGGGGCAGGGCATCGAAGCCGCAGTATTTT
once	-	13	TRBV11-2	TRBJ1-5	CASSLAWAHPHHF	TGTGCCAGCAGCTTAGCCTGGGCGCATCCCCATCATTTT
-	-	14	TRBV7-3	TRBJ2-3	CSSSSWTSTDTQYF	TGTTCCAGCAGTTCCTGGACTAGCACAGATACGCAGTATTTT